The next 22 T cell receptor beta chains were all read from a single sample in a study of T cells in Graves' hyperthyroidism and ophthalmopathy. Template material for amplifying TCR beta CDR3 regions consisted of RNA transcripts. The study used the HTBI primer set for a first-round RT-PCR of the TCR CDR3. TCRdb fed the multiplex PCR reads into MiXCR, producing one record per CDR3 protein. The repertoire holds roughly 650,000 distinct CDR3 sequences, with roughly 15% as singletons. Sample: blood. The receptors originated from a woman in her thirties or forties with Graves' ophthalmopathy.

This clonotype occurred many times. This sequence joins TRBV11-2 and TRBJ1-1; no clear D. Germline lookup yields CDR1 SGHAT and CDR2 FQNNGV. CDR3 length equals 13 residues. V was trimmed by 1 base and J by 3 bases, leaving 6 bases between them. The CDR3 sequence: CASSLVPDTEAFF. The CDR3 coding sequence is TGTGCCAGCAGCTTAGTTCCGGACACTGAAGCTTTCTTT.

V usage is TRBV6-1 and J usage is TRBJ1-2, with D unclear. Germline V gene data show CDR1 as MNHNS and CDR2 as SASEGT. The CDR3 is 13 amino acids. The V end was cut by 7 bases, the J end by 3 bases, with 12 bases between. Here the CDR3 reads CASTDGSYYGYTF. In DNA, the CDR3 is TGTGCCAGCACCGACGGCTCCTACTATGGCTACACCTTC.

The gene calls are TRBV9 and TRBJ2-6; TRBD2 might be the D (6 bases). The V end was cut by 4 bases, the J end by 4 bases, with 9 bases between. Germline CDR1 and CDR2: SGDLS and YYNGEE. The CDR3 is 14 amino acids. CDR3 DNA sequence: TGTGCCAGCAGCTGGGGGGAAGGGGCCAACGTCCTGACTTTC. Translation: CASSWGEGANVLTF.

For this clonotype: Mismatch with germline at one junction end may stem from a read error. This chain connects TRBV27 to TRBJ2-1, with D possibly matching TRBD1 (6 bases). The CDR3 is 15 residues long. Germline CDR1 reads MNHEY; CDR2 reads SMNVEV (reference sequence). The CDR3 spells CASRQGLSGYNGQFF. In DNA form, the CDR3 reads TGTGCCAGCAGACAGGGCCTTTCAGGTTACAATGGGCAGTTCTTC.

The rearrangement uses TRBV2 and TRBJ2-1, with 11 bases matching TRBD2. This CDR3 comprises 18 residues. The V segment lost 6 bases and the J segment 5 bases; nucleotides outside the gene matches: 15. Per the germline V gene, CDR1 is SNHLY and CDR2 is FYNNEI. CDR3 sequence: CASSVSLSSGRTHNEQFF. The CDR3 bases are TGTGCCAGCAGCGTGTCACTATCTAGCGGGAGGACTCACAATGAGCAGTTCTTC.

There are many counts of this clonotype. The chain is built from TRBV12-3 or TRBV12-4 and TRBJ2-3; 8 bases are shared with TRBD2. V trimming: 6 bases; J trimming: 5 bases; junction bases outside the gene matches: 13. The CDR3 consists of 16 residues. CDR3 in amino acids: CASSRYGSGEVDTQYF. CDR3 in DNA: TGTGCCAGCAGCCGGTATGGTAGCGGGGAGGTAGATACGCAGTATTTT.

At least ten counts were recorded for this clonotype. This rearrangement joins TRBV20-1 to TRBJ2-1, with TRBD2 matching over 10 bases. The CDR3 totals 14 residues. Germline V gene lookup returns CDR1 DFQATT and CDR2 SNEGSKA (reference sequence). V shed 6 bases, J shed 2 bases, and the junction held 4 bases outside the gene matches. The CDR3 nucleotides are TGCAGTGCCAGAAGCGGGGGGGCCTACAATGAGCAGTTCTTC. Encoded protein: CSARSGGAYNEQFF.

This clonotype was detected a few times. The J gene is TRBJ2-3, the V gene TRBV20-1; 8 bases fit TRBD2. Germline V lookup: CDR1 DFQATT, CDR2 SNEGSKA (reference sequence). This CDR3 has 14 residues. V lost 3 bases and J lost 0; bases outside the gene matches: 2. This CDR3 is CSARTSASTDTQYF. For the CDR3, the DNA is TGCAGTGCTAGGACTAGCGCTAGCACAGATACGCAGTATTTT.

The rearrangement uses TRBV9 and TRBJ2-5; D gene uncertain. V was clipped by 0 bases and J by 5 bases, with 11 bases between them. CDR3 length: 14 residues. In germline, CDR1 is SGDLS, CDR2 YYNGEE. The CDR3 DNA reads TGTGCCAGCAGCGTAGCCGAGTCCGGGGAGACCCAGTACTTC. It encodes CASSVAESGETQYF.

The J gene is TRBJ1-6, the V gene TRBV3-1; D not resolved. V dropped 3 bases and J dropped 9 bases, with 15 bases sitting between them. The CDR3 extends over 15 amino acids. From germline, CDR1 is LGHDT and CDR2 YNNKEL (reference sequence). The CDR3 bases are TGTGCCAGCAGCCAGGGTGAGGATAGTGGTTCACCCCTCCACTTT. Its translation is CASSQGEDSGSPLHF.

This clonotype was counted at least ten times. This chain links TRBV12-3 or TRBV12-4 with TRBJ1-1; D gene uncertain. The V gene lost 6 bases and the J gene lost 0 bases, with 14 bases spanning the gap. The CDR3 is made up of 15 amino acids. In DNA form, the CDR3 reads TGTGCCAGCAGACCGGGGTGGGAATTGAACACTGAAGCTTTCTTT. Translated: CASRPGWELNTEAFF.

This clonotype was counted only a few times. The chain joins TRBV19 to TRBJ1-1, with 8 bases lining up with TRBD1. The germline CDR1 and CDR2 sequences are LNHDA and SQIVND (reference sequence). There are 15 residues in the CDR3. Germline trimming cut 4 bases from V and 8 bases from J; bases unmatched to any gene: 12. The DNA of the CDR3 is TGTGCCAGTAGTACCAAAGGACAGGGAAGGGGGGAAGCTTTCTTT. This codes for CASSTKGQGRGEAFF.

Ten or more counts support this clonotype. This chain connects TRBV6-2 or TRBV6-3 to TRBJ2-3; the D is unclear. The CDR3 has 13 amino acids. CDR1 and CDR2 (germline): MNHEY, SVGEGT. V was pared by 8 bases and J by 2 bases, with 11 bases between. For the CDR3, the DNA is TGTGCCAGCTTGGACGCCTCCACAGATACGCAGTATTTT. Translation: CASLDASTDTQYF.

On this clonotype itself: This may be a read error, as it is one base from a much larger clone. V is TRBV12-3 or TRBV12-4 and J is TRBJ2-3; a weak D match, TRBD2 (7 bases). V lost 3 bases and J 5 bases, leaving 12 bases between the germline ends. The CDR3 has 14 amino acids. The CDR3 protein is CASSFGGLGDTQYF. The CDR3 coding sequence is TGTGCCAGCAGTTTCGGGGGGCTTGGAGATACGCAGTATTTT.

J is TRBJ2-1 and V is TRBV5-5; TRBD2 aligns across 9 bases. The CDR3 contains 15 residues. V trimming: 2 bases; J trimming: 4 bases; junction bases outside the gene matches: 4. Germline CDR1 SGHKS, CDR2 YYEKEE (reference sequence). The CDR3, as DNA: TGTGCCAGCAGCTTCTATCTAGCGGGGTACAATGAGCAGTTCTTC. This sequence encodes CASSFYLAGYNEQFF.

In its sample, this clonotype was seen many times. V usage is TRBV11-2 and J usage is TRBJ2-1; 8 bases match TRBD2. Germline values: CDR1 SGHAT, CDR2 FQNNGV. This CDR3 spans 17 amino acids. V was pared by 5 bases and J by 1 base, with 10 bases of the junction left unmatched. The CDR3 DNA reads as TGTGCCAGCAGCAGCGGGAGATCGAAGTCATCCTACAATGAGCAGTTCTTC. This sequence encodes CASSSGRSKSSYNEQFF.

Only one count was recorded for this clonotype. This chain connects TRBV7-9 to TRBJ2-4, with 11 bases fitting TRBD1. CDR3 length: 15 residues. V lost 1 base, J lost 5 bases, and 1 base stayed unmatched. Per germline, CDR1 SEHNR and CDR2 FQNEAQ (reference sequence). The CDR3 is CASSLGTGGQNIQYF. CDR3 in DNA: TGTGCCAGCAGCTTAGGGACAGGGGGCCAAAACATTCAGTACTTC.

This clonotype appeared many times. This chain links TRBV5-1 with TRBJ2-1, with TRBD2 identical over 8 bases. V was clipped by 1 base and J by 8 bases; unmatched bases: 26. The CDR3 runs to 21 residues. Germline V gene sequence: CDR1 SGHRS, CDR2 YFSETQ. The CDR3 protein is CASSLPRELADAQSIYYEQFF. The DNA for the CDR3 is TGCGCCAGCAGCTTGCCCAGGGAACTAGCGGACGCCCAATCGATCTATTATGAGCAGTTCTTC.

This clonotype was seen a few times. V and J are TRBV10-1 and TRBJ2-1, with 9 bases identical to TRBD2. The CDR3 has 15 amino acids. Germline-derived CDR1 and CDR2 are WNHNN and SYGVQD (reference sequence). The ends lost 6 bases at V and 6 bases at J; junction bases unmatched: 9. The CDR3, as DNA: TGCGCCAGCAGGGTAGCGGGAGCTGGAGGCAATGAGCAGTTCTTC. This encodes CASRVAGAGGNEQFF.

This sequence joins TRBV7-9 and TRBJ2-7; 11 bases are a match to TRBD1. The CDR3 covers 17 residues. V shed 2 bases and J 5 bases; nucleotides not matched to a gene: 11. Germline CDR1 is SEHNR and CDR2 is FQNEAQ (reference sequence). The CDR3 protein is CASSLSLGQGVLDEQYF. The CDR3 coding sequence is TGTGCCAGCAGCTTAAGCCTGGGACAGGGGGTATTGGACGAGCAGTACTTC. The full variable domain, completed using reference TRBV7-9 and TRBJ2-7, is DTGVSQNPRHKITKRGQNVTFRCDPISEHNRLYWYRQTLGQGPEFLTYFQNEAQLEKSRLLSDRFSAERPKGSFSTLEIQRTEQGDSAMYLCASSLSLGQGVLDEQYFGPGTRLTVT.

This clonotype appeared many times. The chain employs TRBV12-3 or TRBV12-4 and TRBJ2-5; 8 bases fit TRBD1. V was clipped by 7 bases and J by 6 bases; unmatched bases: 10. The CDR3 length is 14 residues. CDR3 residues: CASTNQGAVKTQYF. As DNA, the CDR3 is TGTGCCAGCACCAACCAGGGGGCTGTGAAGACCCAGTACTTC.

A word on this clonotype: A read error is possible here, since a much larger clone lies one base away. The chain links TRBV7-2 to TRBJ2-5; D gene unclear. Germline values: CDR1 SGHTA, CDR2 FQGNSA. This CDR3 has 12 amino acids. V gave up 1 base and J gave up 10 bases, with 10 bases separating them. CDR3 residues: CASSLVRSGQYF. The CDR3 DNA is TGTGCCAGCAGCTTAGTCCGGTCGGGCCAGTACTTC.